The TCR beta chain described here comes from a study of response to subunit inactivated influenza vaccine. Via MiXCR, TCRdb re-called the RT-PCR reads, giving one row per CDR3 protein. This sample has hundreds of thousands of distinct CDR3 sequences; 12% to 15% occur once, and the top ten carry 7.5% to 8%. CDR1 is SGHTA, CDR2 FQGNSA, per germline. The CDR3 has 15 amino acids. The V end was cut by 3 bases, the J end by 6 bases, with 14 bases between. The study's findings and limits: Only a handful of new T cells, the authors suggested, are recruited with each seasonal influenza vaccination.

This clonotype was recorded at least ten times. Its antigen remains unidentified. Sequences were derived from PBMCs from blood, sampled less than 15 days before vaccination. The receptor was isolated from a man aged 50 to 59 who received an inactivated influenza vaccine. The chain recombines TRBV7-2 with TRBJ2-2, with a tentative D call TRBD2 (7 bases). Here the CDR3 DNA reads TGTGCCAGCAGCTTTCAGGGGACTACCTCCGGGGAGCTGTTTTTT. Residues: CASSFQGTTSGELFF.